The T cell receptor beta chain described here comes from a study of T cell repertoires in cytomegalovirus infection. The CDR3 loop spans 12 amino acids. Study-wide points: Pooled public TCR beta family frequency picked out CMV carriers with the relevant HLA.

MiXCR was run by TCRdb on the reads, yielding one entry per CDR3 protein. The sample lists a few hundred thousand distinct CDR3 sequences, 8% to 9.5% occurring once. A note on this clonotype: Its antigen is not identified. An end of the junction does not agree with germline; a read error may underlie this.

Material: PBMCs. This rearrangement joins TRBV12-3 or TRBV12-4 to TRBJ2-3; D gene unclear. This clonotype was obtained from a human donor in good health (CMV status not recorded). Some clones in this sample may be carry-over from other donors' samples. CDR3 nucleotide sequence: TGTGCCAGCAGATTAGGATTAGATACGCAGTATTTT. It translates to CASRLGLDTQYF.